This entry lists 19 T cell receptor beta chains sequenced from one sample in a study of blood T cell repertoires in COVID-19. Method: immunoSEQ multiplex PCR; TCRdb's copy keeps in-frame clones and lacks some. The sample includes tens of thousands of clones, about 86% of them seen just once. The specimen was peripheral blood. All receptors derive from a woman aged 80 or over with acute or convalescent COVID-19.

The chain carries TRBV29-1 and TRBJ1-2, with D perhaps TRBD1 (5 bases). Germline-derived CDR1 and CDR2 are SQVTM and ANQGSEA. This CDR3 is 13 amino acids long. Trimming removed 4 bases from V and 5 bases from J, with 14 bases in between. The CDR3 sequence is CSVVGAGEYGYTF. The CDR3 coding sequence is TGCAGCGTTGTAGGGGCAGGAGAGTATGGCTACACCTTC.

CDR3 protein: CASSSHTGIYNEQFF. CDR3 nucleotide sequence: TGTGCCAGCAGTAGTCACACAGGGATCTACAATGAGCAGTTCTTC. The chain recombines TRBV25-1 with TRBJ2-1; possible D gene TRBD1, 6 bases. The CDR3 is 15 amino acids. Deletions cut 5 bases from V and 3 bases from J, with 14 bases between. Germline CDR1 reads MGHDK; CDR2 reads SYGVNS.

The rearrangement links TRBV7-6 to TRBJ1-1; D possibly corresponds to TRBD1 (6 bases). Trimming shortened V by 4 bases and J by 3 bases, and 24 bases separated the two germline ends. Germline-derived CDR1 and CDR2 are SGHVS and FNYEAQ. The CDR3 runs to 18 residues. CDR3 nucleotides: TGTGCCAGCAGCTCCACCGTTATCAGGGGCCGGTGGGACACTGAAGCTTTCTTT. Its protein product is CASSSTVIRGRWDTEAFF.

V usage is TRBV10-2 and J usage is TRBJ2-5; D might be TRBD2 (6 bases). CDR1 is WSHSY, CDR2 SAAADI, per germline. The CDR3 covers 14 residues. The V gene lost 9 bases and the J gene lost 5 bases, with 19 bases spanning the gap. CDR3 residues: CASGGLNRRETQYF. The CDR3 DNA follows: TGCGCCAGTGGGGGACTCAATCGGAGGGAGACCCAGTACTTC.

This chain links TRBV6-5 with TRBJ1-2, with 8 bases identical to TRBD1. Germline assignment: CDR1 MNHEY and CDR2 SVGAGI. The CDR3 extends over 13 amino acids. The J segment lost 9 bases and the V segment lost 5 bases, leaving 8 bases of the junction unmatched. CDR3 protein: CASSRPGTGSYTF. CDR3 nucleotide sequence: TGTGCCAGCAGTCGCCCCGGGACAGGTAGCTACACCTTC.

The chain uses TRBV9 and TRBJ1-3, with D unresolved. The CDR3 covers 14 residues. Germline-derived CDR1 and CDR2 are SGDLS and YYNGEE. The V end lost 3 bases, the J end lost 4 bases, and 11 bases lay between the germline ends. The CDR3 DNA is TGTGCCAGCAGCGCCAAACTACAAGGAAACACCATATATTTT. As protein: CASSAKLQGNTIYF.

The chain joins TRBV19 to TRBJ1-2; 9 bases align to TRBD1. Looked up from germline, CDR1 is LNHDA and CDR2 is SQIVND (reference sequence). Trimming removed 6 bases from V and 5 bases from J; junction bases left unmatched: 7. CDR3 length: 14 amino acids. The CDR3 spells CASRYSGTGYGYTF. The CDR3 bases are TGTGCCAGTAGGTATTCTGGGACAGGGTATGGCTACACCTTC.

This chain connects TRBV5-8 to TRBJ1-6, with D perhaps TRBD1 (6 bases). The V and J ends lost 0 bases and 11 bases respectively, with 12 bases between them. This CDR3 spans 14 amino acids. The germline CDR1 and CDR2 sequences are SGHTS and YDEGEE. The CDR3 nucleotides read TGTGCCAGCAGCTTGGACCAGGGGTTACCACCCCTCCACTTT. Translating gives CASSLDQGLPPLHF.

The chain carries TRBV18 and TRBJ1-1; D is unresolved. The CDR3 runs 15 residues. The germline V gene encodes CDR1 KGHSH and CDR2 LQKENI. The V end was cut by 0 bases, the J end by 1 base, with 9 bases between. CDR3 sequence: CASSPPSNRNTEAFF. The CDR3 bases are TGTGCCAGCTCACCACCGAGTAATCGGAACACTGAAGCTTTCTTT.

The chain uses TRBV3-1 (or the pseudogene TRBV3-2) and TRBJ2-3; TRBD2 matches at 12 bases. From germline, CDR1 is LGHDT and CDR2 YNNKEL (reference sequence). The ends lost 0 bases at V and 6 bases at J; junction bases unmatched: 13. The length of the CDR3 is 19 residues. The CDR3 here is CASSQETNLAGGPGDTQYF. DNA for the CDR3: TGTGCCAGCAGCCAAGAGACGAATCTAGCGGGGGGGCCGGGTGATACGCAGTATTTT.

The V call is TRBV19, the J call TRBJ2-5; TRBD1 matches 7 bases. This CDR3 is 15 amino acids long. CDR1 and CDR2 from the germline V gene are LNHDA and SQIVND (reference sequence). The junction had 10 bases not matched to a gene; V was cut back by 2 bases and J by 7 bases. CDR3 amino acids: CASSIKDRPKGTQYF. Here the CDR3 DNA reads TGTGCCAGTAGTATAAAGGACAGGCCGAAGGGGACCCAGTACTTC. Using reference TRBV19 and TRBJ2-5 for the parts outside the CDR3, the full variable domain is DGGITQSPKYLFRKEGQNVTLSCEQNLNHDAMYWYRQDPGQGLRLIYYSQIVNDFQKGDIAEGYSVSREKKESFPLTVTSAQKNPTAFYLCASSIKDRPKGTQYFGPGTRLLVL.

The chain combines TRBV3-1 (or the pseudogene TRBV3-2) with TRBJ2-1, with D possibly being TRBD1 (6 bases). Germline assignment: CDR1 LGHDT and CDR2 YNNKEL (reference sequence). V lost 2 bases and J 15 bases, leaving 23 bases between the germline ends. The CDR3 sequence is 15 residues long. CDR3 sequence reads: CASSQWAPGHLSLFF. The CDR3 nucleotides are TGTGCCAGCAGCCAATGGGCCCCGGGACACCTTTCTTTGTTCTTC.

The CDR3 DNA reads TGTGCCAGCAGGACAGGGGGCTCTGGGGCCAACGTCCTGACTTTC. Protein sequence: CASRTGGSGANVLTF. This rearrangement joins TRBV2 to TRBJ2-6; TRBD1 matches at 9 bases. CDR1 and CDR2 (germline): SNHLY, FYNNEI. The V gene end was trimmed by 6 bases and the J gene end by 0 bases; junction bases not matched to a gene: 0. The CDR3 sequence is 15 residues long.

The chain is built from TRBV19 and TRBJ2-7, with D tentatively TRBD1 (5 bases). Trimming pared 10 bases from V and 4 bases from J, leaving 11 bases between. Germline V gives CDR1 LNHDA, CDR2 SQIVND (reference sequence). The CDR3 sequence is 11 residues long. CDR3: CATGGAYEQYF. In DNA, the CDR3 is TGTGCCACCGGTGGGGCGTACGAGCAGTACTTC.

The V and J genes are TRBV5-4 and TRBJ2-1; TRBD2 matches 8 bases. Losses at the gene ends were 0 bases for V and 4 bases for J; bases not matched to a gene: 6. Germline CDR1 SGHNT, CDR2 YYREEE (reference sequence). The CDR3 sequence is 16 residues long. CDR3 coding DNA: TGTGCCAGCAGCTTGGGTTCCAGCGGGGGATACAATGAGCAGTTCTTC. Its protein is CASSLGSSGGYNEQFF.

V is TRBV19 and J is TRBJ1-4; D remains unclear. CDR3 length equals 12 residues. The V gene lost 6 bases and the J gene lost 8 bases, with 10 bases spanning the gap. Germline values: CDR1 LNHDA, CDR2 SQIVND (reference sequence). The CDR3 DNA is TGTGCCAGTAGCGATCGGGGAGAAAAACTGTTTTTT. It specifies CASSDRGEKLFF.

This clone showed up just a few times. The gene calls are TRBV18 and TRBJ2-3; D is possibly TRBD1 (6 bases). The CDR3 length is 15 residues. V gave up 2 bases and J gave up 2 bases, with 11 bases separating them. Per the germline V gene, CDR1 is KGHSH and CDR2 is LQKENI. This chain's CDR3 is CASSPGTGFTDTQYF. In DNA form, the CDR3 reads TGTGCCAGCTCACCAGGAACAGGGTTCACAGATACGCAGTATTTT.

V usage is TRBV5-4 and J usage is TRBJ1-1; possibly TRBD1 for D (6 bases). The V end was cut by 5 bases, the J end by 0 bases, with 11 bases between. CDR3 size: 14 residues. CDR1 is SGHNT, CDR2 YYREEE, per germline (reference sequence). The CDR3 protein is CASRRDIMNTEAFF. DNA of the CDR3: TGTGCCAGCAGAAGGGACATCATGAACACTGAAGCTTTCTTT.

A single count supports this clone. V usage is TRBV5-6 and J usage is TRBJ2-7, with 8 bases aligning to TRBD1. Germline-derived CDR1 and CDR2 are SGHDT and YYEEEE. This CDR3 spans 14 amino acids. Trimming took 4 bases from V and 5 from J; bases not matched to a gene: 8. The CDR3 spells CASSRTGTPNEQYF. The CDR3, as DNA: TGTGCCAGCAGCAGGACAGGGACCCCAAACGAGCAGTACTTC.